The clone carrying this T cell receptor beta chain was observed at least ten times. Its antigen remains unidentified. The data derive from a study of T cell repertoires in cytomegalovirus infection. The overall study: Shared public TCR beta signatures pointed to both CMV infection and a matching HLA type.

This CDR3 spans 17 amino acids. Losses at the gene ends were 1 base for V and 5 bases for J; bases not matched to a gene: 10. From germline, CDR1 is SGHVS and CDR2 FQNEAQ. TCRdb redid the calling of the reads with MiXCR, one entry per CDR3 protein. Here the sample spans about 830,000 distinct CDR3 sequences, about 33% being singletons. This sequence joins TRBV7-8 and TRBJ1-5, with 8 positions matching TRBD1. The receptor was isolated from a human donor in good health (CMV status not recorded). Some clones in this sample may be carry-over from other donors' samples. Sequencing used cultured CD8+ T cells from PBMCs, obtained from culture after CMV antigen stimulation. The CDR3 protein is CASSLGLDRGGDQPQHF. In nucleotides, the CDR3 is TGTGCCAGCAGCTTAGGGCTCGACAGGGGTGGTGATCAGCCCCAGCATTTT.